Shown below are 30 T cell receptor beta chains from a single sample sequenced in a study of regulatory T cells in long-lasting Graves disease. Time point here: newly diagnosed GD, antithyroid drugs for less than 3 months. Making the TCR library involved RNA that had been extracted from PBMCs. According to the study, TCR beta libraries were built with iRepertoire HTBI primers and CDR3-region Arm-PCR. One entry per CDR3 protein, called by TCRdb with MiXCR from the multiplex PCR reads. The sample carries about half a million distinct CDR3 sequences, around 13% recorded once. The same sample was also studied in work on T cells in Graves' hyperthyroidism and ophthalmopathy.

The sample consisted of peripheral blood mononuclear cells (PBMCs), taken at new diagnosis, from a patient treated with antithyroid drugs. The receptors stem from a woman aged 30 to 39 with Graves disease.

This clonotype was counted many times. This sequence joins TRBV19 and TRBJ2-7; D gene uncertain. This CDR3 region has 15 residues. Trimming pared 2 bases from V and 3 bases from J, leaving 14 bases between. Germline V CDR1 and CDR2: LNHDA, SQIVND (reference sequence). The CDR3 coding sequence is TGTGCCAGTAGTATAACCCGGACCGCTAACTACGAGCAGTACTTC. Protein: CASSITRTANYEQYF.

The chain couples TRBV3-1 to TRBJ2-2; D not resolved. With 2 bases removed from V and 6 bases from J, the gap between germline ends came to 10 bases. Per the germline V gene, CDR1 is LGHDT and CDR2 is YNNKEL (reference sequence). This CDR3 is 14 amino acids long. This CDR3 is CASSQFLSAGELFF. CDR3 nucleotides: TGTGCCAGCAGCCAATTTCTAAGCGCCGGGGAGCTGTTTTTT.

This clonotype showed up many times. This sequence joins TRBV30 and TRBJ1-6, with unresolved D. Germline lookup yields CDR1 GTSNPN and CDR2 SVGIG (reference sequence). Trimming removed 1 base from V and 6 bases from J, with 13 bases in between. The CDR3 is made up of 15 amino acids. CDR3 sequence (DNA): TGTGCCTGGAGTGCCCCACCGGGGAGTAATTCACCCCTCCACTTT. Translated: CAWSAPPGSNSPLHF.

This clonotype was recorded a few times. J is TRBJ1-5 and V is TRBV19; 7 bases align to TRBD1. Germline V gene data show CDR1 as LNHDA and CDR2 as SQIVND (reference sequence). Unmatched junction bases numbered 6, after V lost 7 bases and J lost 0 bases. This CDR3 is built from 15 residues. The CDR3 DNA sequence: TGTGCCAGTACCTCCGACAGGGATAGCAATCAGCCCCAGCATTTT. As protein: CASTSDRDSNQPQHF.

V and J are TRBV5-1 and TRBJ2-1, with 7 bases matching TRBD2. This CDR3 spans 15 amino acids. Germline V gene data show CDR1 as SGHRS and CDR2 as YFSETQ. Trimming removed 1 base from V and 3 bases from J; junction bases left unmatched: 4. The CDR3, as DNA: TGCGCCAGCAGCTTGACAGCGGGGTACTACAATGAGCAGTTCTTC. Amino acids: CASSLTAGYYNEQFF.

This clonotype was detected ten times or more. CDR3 protein: CASRRDRSSGANVLTF. In nucleotides, the CDR3 is TGTGCCAGCAGACGGGACAGATCCTCTGGGGCCAACGTCCTGACTTTC. The chain recombines TRBV7-9 with TRBJ2-6; 7 positions agree with TRBD1. V lost 6 bases to trimming and J lost 0 bases; unmatched junction nucleotides: 5. In germline, CDR1 is SEHNR, CDR2 FQNEAQ (reference sequence). The length of the CDR3 is 16 residues.

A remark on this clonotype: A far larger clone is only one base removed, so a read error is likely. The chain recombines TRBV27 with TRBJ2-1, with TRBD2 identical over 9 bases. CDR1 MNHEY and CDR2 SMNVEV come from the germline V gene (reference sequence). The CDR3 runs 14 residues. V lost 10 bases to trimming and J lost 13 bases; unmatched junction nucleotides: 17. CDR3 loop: CAIKTSGRSETQFF. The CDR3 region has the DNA TGTGCCATAAAGACTAGCGGACGCTCAGAGACCCAGTTCTTC.

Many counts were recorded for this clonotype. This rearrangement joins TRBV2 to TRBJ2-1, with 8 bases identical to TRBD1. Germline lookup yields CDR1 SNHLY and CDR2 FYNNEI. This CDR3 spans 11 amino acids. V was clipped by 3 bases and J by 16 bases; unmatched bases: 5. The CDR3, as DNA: TGTGCCAGCAGTGACTGGGGACAGGACTTCTTC. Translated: CASSDWGQDFF.

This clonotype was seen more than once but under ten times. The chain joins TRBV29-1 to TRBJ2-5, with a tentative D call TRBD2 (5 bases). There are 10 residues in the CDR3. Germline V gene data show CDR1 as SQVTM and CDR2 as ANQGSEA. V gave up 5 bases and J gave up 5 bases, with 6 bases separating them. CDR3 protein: CSVPGETQYF. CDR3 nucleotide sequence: TGCAGCGTTCCGGGGGAGACCCAGTACTTC.

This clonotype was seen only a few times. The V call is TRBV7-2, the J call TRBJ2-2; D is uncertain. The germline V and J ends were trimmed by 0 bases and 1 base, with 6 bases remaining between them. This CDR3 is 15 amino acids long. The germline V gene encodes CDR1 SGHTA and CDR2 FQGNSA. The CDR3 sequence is CASSLAWGNTGELFF. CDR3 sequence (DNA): TGTGCCAGCAGCTTAGCTTGGGGGAACACCGGGGAGCTGTTTTTT.

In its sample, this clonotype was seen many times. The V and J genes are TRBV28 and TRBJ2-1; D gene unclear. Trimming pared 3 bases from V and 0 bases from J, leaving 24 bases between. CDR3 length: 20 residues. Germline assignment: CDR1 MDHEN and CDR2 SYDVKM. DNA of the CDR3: TGTGCCAGCAGTTTTCCCTCCTTGGTAGACGGCCTGAGCTCCTACAATGAGCAGTTCTTC. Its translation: CASSFPSLVDGLSSYNEQFF.

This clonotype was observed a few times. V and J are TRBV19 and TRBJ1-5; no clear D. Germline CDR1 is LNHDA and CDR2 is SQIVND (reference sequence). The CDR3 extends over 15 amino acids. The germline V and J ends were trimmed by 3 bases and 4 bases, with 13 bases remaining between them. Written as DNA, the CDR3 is TGTGCCAGTAGTATGTTGCAGAATCCGAATCAGCCCCAGCATTTT. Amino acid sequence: CASSMLQNPNQPQHF.

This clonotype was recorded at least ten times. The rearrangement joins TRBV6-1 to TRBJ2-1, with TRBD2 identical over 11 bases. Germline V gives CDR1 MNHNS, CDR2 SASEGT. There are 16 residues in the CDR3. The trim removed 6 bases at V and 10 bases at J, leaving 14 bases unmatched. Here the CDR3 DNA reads TGTGCCAGCAGATCCCTTAGCGGGAGGGTCCTCTTAGAGCAGTTCTTC. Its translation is CASRSLSGRVLLEQFF.

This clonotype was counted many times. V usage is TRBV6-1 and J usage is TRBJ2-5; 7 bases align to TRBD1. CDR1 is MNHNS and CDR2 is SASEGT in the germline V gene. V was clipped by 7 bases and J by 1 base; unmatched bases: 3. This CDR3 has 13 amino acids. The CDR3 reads CASTRDSQETQYF. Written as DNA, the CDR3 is TGTGCCAGCACTAGGGACAGCCAAGAGACCCAGTACTTC.

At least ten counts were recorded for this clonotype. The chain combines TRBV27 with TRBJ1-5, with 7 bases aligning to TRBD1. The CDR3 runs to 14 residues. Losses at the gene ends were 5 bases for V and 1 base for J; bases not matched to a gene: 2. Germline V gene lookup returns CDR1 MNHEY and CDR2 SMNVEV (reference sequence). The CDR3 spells CASSPRGSNQPQHF. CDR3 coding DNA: TGTGCCAGCAGTCCCAGGGGGAGCAATCAGCCCCAGCATTTT.

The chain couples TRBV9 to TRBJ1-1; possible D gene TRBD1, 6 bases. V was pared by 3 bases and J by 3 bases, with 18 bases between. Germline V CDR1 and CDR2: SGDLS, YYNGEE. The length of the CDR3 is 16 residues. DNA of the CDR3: TGTGCCAGCAGCGCCCCAGGGGACTTTGATGACACTGAAGCTTTCTTT. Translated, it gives CASSAPGDFDDTEAFF. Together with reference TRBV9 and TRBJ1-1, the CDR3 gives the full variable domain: DSGVTQTPKHLITATGQRVTLRCSPRSGDLSVYWYQQSLDQGLQFLIQYYNGEERAKGNILERFSAQQFPDLHSELNLSSLELGDSALYFCASSAPGDFDDTEAFFGQGTRLTVV.

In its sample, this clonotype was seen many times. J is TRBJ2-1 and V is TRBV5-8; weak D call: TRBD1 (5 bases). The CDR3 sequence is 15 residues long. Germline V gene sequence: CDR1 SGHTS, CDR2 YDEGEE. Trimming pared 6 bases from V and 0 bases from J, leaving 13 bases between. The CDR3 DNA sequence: TGTGCCAGCAACCGCGGACACCACTCCTACAATGAGCAGTTCTTC. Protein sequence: CASNRGHHSYNEQFF.

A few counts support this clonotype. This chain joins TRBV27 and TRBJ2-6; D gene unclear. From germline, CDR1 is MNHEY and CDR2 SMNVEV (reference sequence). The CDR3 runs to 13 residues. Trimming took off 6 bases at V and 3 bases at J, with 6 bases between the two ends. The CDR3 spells CASSPYGANVLTF. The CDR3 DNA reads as TGTGCCAGCAGCCCCTATGGGGCCAACGTCCTGACTTTC.

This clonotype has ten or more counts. The CDR3 region is CAISELDHNEQFF. The CDR3 coding sequence is TGTGCCATCAGTGAGTTAGACCACAATGAGCAGTTCTTC. This chain uses TRBV10-3 with TRBJ2-1; D is undetermined. This CDR3 is built from 13 residues. Trimming removed 1 base from V and 5 bases from J, with 6 bases in between. Germline V gene lookup returns CDR1 ENHRY and CDR2 SYGVKD.

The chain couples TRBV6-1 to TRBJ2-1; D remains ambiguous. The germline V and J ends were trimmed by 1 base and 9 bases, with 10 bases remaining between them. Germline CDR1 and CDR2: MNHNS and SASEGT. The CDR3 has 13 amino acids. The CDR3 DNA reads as TGTGCCAGCAGTGAAGATGATAGCCGTGAGCAGTTCTTC. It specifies CASSEDDSREQFF.

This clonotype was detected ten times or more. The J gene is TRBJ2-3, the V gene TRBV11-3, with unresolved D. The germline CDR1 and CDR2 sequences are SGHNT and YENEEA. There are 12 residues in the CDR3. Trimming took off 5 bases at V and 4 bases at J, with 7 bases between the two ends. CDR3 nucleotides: TGTGCCAGCAGCCGCAACTCAGATACGCAGTATTTT. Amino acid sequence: CASSRNSDTQYF.

CDR3 region: CSVYRADGYTF. CDR3 sequence (DNA): TGCAGCGTTTACAGGGCGGATGGCTACACCTTC. The chain is built from TRBV29-1 and TRBJ1-2, with D tentatively TRBD1 (6 bases). There are 11 residues in the CDR3. Trimming shortened V by 5 bases and J by 6 bases, and 10 bases separated the two germline ends. Germline lookup yields CDR1 SQVTM and CDR2 ANQGSEA.

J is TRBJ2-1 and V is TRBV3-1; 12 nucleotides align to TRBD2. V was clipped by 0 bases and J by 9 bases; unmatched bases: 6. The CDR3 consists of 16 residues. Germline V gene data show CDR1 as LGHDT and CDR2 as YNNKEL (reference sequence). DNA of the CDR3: TGTGCCAGCAGCCAAGATAGACTAGCGGGGGCCAGTGAGCAGTTCTTC. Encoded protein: CASSQDRLAGASEQFF.

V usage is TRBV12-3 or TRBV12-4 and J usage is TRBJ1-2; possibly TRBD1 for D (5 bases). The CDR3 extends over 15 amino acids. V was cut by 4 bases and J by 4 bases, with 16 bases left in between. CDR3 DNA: TGTGCCAGCAGTTCTCCGGGACGTATCGCCTATGGCTACACCTTC. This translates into CASSSPGRIAYGYTF.

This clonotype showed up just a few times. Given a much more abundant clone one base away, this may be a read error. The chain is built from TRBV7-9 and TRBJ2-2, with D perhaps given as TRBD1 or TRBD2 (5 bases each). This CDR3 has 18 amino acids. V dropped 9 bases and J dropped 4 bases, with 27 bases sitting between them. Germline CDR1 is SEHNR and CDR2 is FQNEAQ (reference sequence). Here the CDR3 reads CASTSTDVLEASTGELFF. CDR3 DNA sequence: TGTGCCAGTACCTCGACAGACGTACTAGAAGCGAGCACCGGGGAGCTGTTTTTT.

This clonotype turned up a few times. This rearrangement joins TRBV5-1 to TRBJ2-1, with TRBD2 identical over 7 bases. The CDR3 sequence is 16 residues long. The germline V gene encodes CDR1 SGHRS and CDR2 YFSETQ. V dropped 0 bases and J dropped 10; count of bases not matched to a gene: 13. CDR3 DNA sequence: TGCGCCAGCAGCTTGGCCCTGGCTAGCGGAGGAGGGGAGCAGTTCTTC. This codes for CASSLALASGGGEQFF.

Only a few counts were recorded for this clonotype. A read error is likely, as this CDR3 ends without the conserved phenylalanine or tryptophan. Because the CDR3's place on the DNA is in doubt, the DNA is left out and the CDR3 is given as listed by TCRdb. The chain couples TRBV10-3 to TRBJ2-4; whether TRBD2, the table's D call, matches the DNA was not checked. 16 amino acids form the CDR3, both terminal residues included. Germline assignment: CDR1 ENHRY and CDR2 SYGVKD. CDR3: CAISESTSGGLQYFGP.

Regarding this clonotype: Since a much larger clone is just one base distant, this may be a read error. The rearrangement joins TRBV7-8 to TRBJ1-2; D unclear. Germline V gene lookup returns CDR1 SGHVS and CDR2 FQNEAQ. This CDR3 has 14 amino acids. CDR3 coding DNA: TGTGCCAGCAGCGCGACGCAAGGAACACATGGCTGCACCTTC. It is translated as CASSATQGTHGCTF.

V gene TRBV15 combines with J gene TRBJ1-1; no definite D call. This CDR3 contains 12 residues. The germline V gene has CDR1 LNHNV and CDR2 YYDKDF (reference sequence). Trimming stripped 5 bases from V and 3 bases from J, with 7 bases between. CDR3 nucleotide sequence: TGTGCCACCAGCGCCCGATACACTGAAGCTTTCTTT. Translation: CATSARYTEAFF.

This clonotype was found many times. DNA for the CDR3: TGTGCCAGTAGTATCATCCTTAAATGGGACAATCAGCCCCAGCATTTT. Translating gives CASSIILKWDNQPQHF. The V and J genes are TRBV19 and TRBJ1-5; no definite D call. V lost 3 bases and J 3 bases, leaving 15 bases between the germline ends. The CDR3 extends over 16 amino acids. Germline CDR1 LNHDA, CDR2 SQIVND (reference sequence).